Each of the 8 T cell receptor beta chains below was sequenced from the same sample in a study of shared clonotypes between healthy human individuals (dated by TCRdb to the early 2020s). Library preparation was by the immunoSEQ multiplex PCR assay. Entries here come from immuneACCESS through TCRdb and include only in-frame sequences with V and J called. Some clones fail to appear in such tables; in the studies checked, an unresolved V gene covers under half of the shortfall, and the cause of the remainder is unknown. In this sample the table shows hundreds of thousands of clones, almost 97% of which occur a single time. The ten most abundant clones make up about 0.064% of the sample. Specimen: naive CD4+ T cells sorted from blood. The cell subset or site tag for this specimen amounts to: CD45RA+ positively selected. These receptor sequences come from a young woman in good health.

The gene calls are TRBV2 and TRBJ1-5; possibly TRBD1 for D (6 bases). The germline gives CDR1 SNHLY, CDR2 FYNNEI. The CDR3 consists of 14 residues. The V end lost 7 bases, the J end lost 3 bases, and 13 bases lay between the germline ends. The CDR3 protein is CASNPDSSNQPQHF. CDR3 bases: TGTGCCAGCAACCCGGACAGTTCCAATCAGCCCCAGCATTTT.

This clone occurred a few times. Different DNA sequences within this sample yield the same CDR3. The chain combines TRBV5-1 with TRBJ1-5; D remains unclear. The V end was cut by 0 bases, the J end by 4 bases, with 5 bases between. The CDR3 is 13 amino acids. Germline CDR1 is SGHRS and CDR2 is YFSETQ. CDR3 bases: TGCGCCAGCAGCTTGGTGGGGAATCAGCCCCAGCATTTT. It yields the protein CASSLVGNQPQHF.

This clone has only one observation. In the same sample, other DNA sequences code for this CDR3. The chain recombines TRBV7-9 with TRBJ2-3, with D unresolved. From germline, CDR1 is SEHNR and CDR2 FQNEAQ (reference sequence). The CDR3 runs 11 residues. The V end was cut by 5 bases, the J end by 1 base, with 1 base between. The CDR3 is CASSRTDTQYF. The CDR3, as DNA: TGTGCCAGCAGCCGCACAGATACGCAGTATTTT. Combining the CDR3 with reference TRBV7-9 and TRBJ2-3 gives the whole variable domain DTGVSQNPRHKITKRGQNVTFRCDPISEHNRLYWYRQTLGQGPEFLTYFQNEAQLEKSRLLSDRFSAERPKGSFSTLEIQRTEQGDSAMYLCASSRTDTQYFGPGTRLTVL.

The rearrangement links TRBV5-5 to TRBJ1-1; no clear D. The germline CDR1 and CDR2 sequences are SGHKS and YYEKEE (reference sequence). CDR3 length equals 14 residues. V lost 3 bases, J lost 1 base, and 10 bases lay in between. The CDR3 spells CASSSRTKNTEAFF. In DNA form, the CDR3 reads TGTGCCAGCAGCTCCCGGACCAAGAACACTGAAGCTTTCTTT.

The CDR3 sequence: CASSLVPSGKPNTGELFF. The CDR3 nucleotides read TGCGCCAGCAGCTTGGTTCCTAGCGGAAAACCCAACACCGGGGAGCTGTTTTTT. The chain has TRBV5-1 and TRBJ2-2; TRBD2 agrees at 7 bases. CDR1 and CDR2 (germline): SGHRS, YFSETQ. This CDR3 has 18 residues. With 0 bases clipped from V and 2 bases from J, the junction kept 10 bases outside the gene matches. Filled out from reference TRBV5-1 and TRBJ2-2, the complete variable domain reads KAGVTQTPRYLIKTRGQQVTLSCSPISGHRSVSWYQQTPGQGLQFLFEYFSETQRNKGNFPGRFSGRQFSNSRSEMNVSTLELGDSALYLCASSLVPSGKPNTGELFFGEGSRLTVL.

A remark on this clone: An end of the junction does not agree with germline; a read error may underlie this. The gene calls are TRBV5-1 and TRBJ2-1; no firm D call. The CDR3 has 16 residues. The germline gives CDR1 SGHRS, CDR2 YFSETQ. Written as DNA, the CDR3 is TGCGCCAGCACCTTGGCGGCTACCAGCTCCTACAATGAGCAGTTCTTC. Translation gives CASTLAATSSYNEQFF.

This chain uses TRBV7-2 with TRBJ2-7, with 10 positions matching TRBD2. The length of the CDR3 is 17 residues. Germline V gene sequence: CDR1 SGHTA, CDR2 FQGNSA. V gave up 5 bases and J gave up 1 base; unmatched junction bases: 11. In DNA form, the CDR3 reads TGTGCCAGCAGCGTCCCCTACTCTAGCGGGAGATCCTACGAGCAGTACTTC. Translation gives CASSVPYSSGRSYEQYF. The entire variable domain, with the rest obtained from reference TRBV7-2 and TRBJ2-7, is as follows: GAGVSQSPSNKVTEKGKDVELRCDPISGHTALYWYRQSLGQGLEFLIYFQGNSAPDKSGLPSDRFSAERTGGSVSTLTIQRTQQEDSAVYLCASSVPYSSGRSYEQYFGPGTRLTVT.

The CDR3 nucleotides read TGTGCCAGCAGCCAGGACAGGGGAGGTCAGCCCCAGCATTTT. Protein: CASSQDRGGQPQHF. This chain connects TRBV6-6 to TRBJ1-5, with 9 nucleotides matching TRBD1. CDR1 and CDR2 from the germline V gene are MNHNY and SVGAGI (reference sequence). The V and J ends lost 6 bases and 6 bases, in that order; junction bases with no gene match: 6. The CDR3 runs to 14 residues.